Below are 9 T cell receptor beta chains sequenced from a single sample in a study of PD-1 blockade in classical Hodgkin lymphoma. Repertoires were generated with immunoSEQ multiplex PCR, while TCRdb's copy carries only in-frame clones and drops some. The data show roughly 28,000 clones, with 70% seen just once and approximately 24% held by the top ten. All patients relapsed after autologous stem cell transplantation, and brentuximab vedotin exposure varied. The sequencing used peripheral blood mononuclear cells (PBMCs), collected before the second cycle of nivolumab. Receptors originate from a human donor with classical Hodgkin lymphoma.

CDR3 protein: CASSLPGLSNTGELFF. The CDR3 nucleotides read TGTGCCAGCAGCTTGCCGGGACTTTCGAACACCGGGGAGCTGTTTTTT. The chain uses TRBV5-6 and TRBJ2-2; possibly TRBD2 for D (6 bases). The CDR3 spans 16 residues. Trimming removed 1 base from V and 0 bases from J, with 10 bases in between. From germline, CDR1 is SGHDT and CDR2 YYEEEE.

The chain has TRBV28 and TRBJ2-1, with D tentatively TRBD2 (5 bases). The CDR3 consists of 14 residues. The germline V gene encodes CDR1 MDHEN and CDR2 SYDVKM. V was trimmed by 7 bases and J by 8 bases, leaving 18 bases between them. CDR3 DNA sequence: TGTGCCAGCAATCAACTAGTCCCGGCGGATGAGCAGTTCTTC. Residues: CASNQLVPADEQFF.

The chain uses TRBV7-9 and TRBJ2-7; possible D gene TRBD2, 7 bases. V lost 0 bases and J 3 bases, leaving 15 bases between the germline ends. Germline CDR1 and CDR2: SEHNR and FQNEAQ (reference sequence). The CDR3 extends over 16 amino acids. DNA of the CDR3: TGTGCCAGCAGCTTAGCTCCGGGGGGCTTCAACTACGAGCAGTACTTC. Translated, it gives CASSLAPGGFNYEQYF.

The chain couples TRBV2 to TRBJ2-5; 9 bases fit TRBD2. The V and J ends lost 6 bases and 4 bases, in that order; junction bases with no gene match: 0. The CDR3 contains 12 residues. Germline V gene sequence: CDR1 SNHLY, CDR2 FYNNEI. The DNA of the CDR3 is TGTGCCAGCAGGGGACTAGCAGAGACCCAGTACTTC. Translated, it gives CASRGLAETQYF.

CDR3 sequence (DNA): TGTGCCAGCAGTTCTCCGGGCTCTAATCAGCCCCAGCATTTT. Its translation is CASSSPGSNQPQHF. This chain connects TRBV28 to TRBJ1-5; D unclear. Germline-derived CDR1 and CDR2 are MDHEN and SYDVKM. The CDR3 extends over 14 amino acids. The V gene lost 4 bases and the J gene lost 4 bases, with 11 bases spanning the gap.

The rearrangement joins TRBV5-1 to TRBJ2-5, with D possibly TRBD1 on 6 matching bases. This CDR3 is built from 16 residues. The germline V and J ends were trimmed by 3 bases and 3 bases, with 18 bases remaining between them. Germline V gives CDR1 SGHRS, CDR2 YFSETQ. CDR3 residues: CASSYGQPLGEETQYF. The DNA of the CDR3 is TGCGCCAGCAGCTACGGACAGCCCTTAGGGGAAGAGACCCAGTACTTC.

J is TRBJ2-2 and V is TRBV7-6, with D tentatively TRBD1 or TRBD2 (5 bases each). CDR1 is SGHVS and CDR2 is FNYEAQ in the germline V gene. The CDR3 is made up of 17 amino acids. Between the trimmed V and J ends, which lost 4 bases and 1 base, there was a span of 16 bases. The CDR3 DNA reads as TGTGCCAGCAGCTCGGGGATGGGGCCCTTGAACACCGGGGAGCTGTTTTTT. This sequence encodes CASSSGMGPLNTGELFF.

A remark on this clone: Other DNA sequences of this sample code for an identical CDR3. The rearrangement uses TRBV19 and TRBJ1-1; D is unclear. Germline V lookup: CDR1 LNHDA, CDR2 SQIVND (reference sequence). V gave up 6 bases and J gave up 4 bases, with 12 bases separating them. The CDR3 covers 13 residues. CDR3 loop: CASSILGGTEAFF. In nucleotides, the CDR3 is TGTGCCAGTAGCATCTTAGGTGGCACTGAAGCTTTCTTT.

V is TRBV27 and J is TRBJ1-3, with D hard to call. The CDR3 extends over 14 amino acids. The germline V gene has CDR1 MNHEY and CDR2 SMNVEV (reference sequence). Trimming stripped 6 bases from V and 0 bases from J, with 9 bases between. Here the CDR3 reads CASRGPISGNTIYF. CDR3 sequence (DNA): TGTGCCAGCAGAGGACCTATCTCTGGAAACACCATATATTTT.